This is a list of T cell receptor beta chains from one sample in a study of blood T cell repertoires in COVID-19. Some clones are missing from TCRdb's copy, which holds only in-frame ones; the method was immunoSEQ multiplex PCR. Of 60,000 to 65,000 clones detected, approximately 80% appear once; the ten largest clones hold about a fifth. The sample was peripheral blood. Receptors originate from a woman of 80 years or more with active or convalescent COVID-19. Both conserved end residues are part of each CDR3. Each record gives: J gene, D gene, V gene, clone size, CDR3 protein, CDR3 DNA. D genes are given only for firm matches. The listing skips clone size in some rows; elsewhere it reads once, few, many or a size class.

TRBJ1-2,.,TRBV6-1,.,CASSELGPYGYTF,TGTGCCAGCAGTGAACTTGGCCCCTATGGCTACACCTTC
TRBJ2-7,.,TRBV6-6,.,CASSGFWSSYEQYF,TGTGCCAGCAGTGGGTTTTGGAGCTCCTACGAGCAGTACTTC
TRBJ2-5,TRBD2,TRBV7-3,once,CASSLRTSGVGETQYF,TGTGCCAGCAGTCTACGGACTAGCGGGGTGGGAGAGACCCAGTACTTC
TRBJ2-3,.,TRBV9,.,CASSVGASFTDTQYF,TGTGCCAGCAGCGTAGGGGCTAGCTTCACAGATACGCAGTATTTT
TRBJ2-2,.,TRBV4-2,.,CASSQDRSGELFF,TGTGCCAGCAGCCAAGATAGGAGCGGGGAGCTGTTTTTT
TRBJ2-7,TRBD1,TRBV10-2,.,CASSHGTGFYEQYF,TGCGCCAGCAGTCATGGGACAGGGTTCTACGAGCAGTACTTC
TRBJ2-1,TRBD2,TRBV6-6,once,CASILGSGEYNEQFF,TGTGCCAGCATCTTGGGGAGCGGGGAATACAATGAGCAGTTCTTC
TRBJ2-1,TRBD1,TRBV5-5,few,CASSLGTGGYNEQFF,TGTGCCAGCAGCTTGGGGACAGGCGGGTACAATGAGCAGTTCTTC
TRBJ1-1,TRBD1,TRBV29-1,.,CSVGTGGPEAFF,TGCAGCGTGGGGACAGGGGGGCCTGAAGCTTTCTTT
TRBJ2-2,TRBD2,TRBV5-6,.,CASSLRGVPTGELFF,TGTGCCAGCAGCTTACGGGGGGTACCCACCGGGGAGCTGTTTTTT
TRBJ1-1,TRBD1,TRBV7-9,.,CASSSTYRGSEAFF,TGTGCCAGCAGCTCCACATACAGGGGATCCGAAGCTTTCTTT
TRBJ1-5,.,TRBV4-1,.,CASSQGVGLSGQPQHF,TGCGCCAGCAGCCAAGGAGTGGGCCTTAGCGGGCAGCCCCAGCATTTT
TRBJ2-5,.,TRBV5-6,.,CASSLGQRETQYF,TGTGCCAGCAGCCTAGGACAGAGAGAGACCCAGTACTTC
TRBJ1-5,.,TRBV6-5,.,CASSHDSLSNQPQHF,TGTGCCAGCAGCCACGACAGCCTTAGCAATCAGCCCCAGCATTTT
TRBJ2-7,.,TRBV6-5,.,CASTPHRRGHEQYF,TGTGCCAGCACCCCCCACAGGAGGGGACACGAGCAGTACTTC
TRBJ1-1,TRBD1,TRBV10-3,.,CAINQGAGDTEAFF,TGTGCCATTAACCAGGGGGCGGGGGACACTGAAGCTTTCTTT
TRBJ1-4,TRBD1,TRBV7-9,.,CASSHGQGVPANEKLFF,TGTGCCAGCAGCCACGGACAGGGGGTTCCGGCTAATGAAAAACTGTTTTTT
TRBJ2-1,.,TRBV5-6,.,CASSFASVYYNEQFF,TGTGCCAGCAGCTTTGCTAGCGTTTACTACAATGAGCAGTTCTTC
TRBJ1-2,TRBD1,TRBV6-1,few,CASSDRGQGGNYGYTF,TGTGCCAGCAGTGACAGAGGACAGGGAGGAAACTATGGCTACACCTTC
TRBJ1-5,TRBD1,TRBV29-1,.,CSVEGPGRAGGQPQHF,TGCAGCGTTGAAGGGCCGGGTAGGGCAGGGGGTCAGCCCCAGCATTTT
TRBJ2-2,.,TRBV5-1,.,CASSRDQAGGELFF,TGCGCCAGCAGTCGGGACCAAGCGGGCGGGGAGCTGTTTTTT
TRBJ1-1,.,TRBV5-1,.,CASSEDSLNTEAFF,TGCGCCAGCAGCGAGGACAGCCTGAACACTGAAGCTTTCTTT
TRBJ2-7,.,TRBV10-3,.,CAISAGGDEQYF,TGTGCCATCAGTGCCGGGGGAGACGAGCAGTACTTC
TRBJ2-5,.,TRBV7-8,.,CASSQRGGLNQETQYF,TGTGCCAGCAGCCAGAGGGGGGGGCTAAACCAAGAGACCCAGTACTTC
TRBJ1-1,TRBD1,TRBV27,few,CASSRGQGAFTEAFF,TGTGCCAGCAGTCGTGGACAGGGGGCTTTTACTGAAGCTTTCTTT
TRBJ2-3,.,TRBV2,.,CASSPSTDTQYF,TGTGCCAGTTCCCCCTCCACAGATACGCAGTATTTT
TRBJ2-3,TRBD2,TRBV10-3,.,CAISVLAGDTQYF,TGTGCCATCAGTGTATTAGCGGGAGATACGCAGTATTTT
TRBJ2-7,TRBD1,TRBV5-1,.,CASSRTGGVNEQYF,TGCGCCAGCAGTAGGACAGGGGGCGTCAACGAGCAGTACTTC
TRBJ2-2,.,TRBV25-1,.,CASGTISGELFF,TGTGCCAGCGGCACGATCTCCGGGGAGCTGTTTTTT
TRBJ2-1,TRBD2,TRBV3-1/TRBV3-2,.,CASSPLSGGEHEQFF,TGTGCCAGCAGCCCCCTGAGCGGGGGGGAGCATGAGCAGTTCTTC
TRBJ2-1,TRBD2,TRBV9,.,CASSALAGLNNEQFF,TGTGCCAGCAGCGCACTAGCGGGGCTTAACAATGAGCAGTTCTTC
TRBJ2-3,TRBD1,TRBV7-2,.,CASSLAGQTTDTQYF,TGTGCCAGCAGCTTAGCGGGACAGACCACAGATACGCAGTATTTT
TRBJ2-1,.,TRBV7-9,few,CASSGSRRRSIYNEQFF,TGTGCCAGCAGCGGGTCCCGGAGACGGTCGATATACAATGAGCAGTTCTTC
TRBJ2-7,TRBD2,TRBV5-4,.,CASSLGGGVSYEQYF,TGTGCCAGCAGCTTGGGCGGGGGGGTCTCCTACGAGCAGTACTTC
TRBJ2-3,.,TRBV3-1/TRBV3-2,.,CASSQGTARSTDTQYF,TGTGCCAGCAGCCAAGGAACAGCCAGAAGCACAGATACGCAGTATTTT
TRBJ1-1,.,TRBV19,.,CASMAGSKTEAFF,TGTGCCAGTATGGCAGGGTCCAAGACTGAAGCTTTCTTT
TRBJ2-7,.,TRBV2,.,CASEGPGFYEQYF,TGTGCCAGCGAGGGTCCGGGTTTCTACGAGCAGTACTTC
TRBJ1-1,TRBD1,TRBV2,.,CASSGQNRGPMNTEAFF,TGTGCCAGCAGTGGCCAAAACAGGGGCCCTATGAACACTGAAGCTTTCTTT
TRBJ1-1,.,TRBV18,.,CASSEQGQGEAFF,TGTGCCAGCTCCGAACAAGGGCAGGGTGAAGCTTTCTTT
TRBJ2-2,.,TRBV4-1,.,CASSQGRGGGELFF,TGCGCCAGCAGCCAAGGGCGTGGCGGCGGGGAGCTGTTTTTT
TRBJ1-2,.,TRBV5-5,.,CASSLDRNYGYTF,TGTGCCAGCAGCTTGGATCGGAACTATGGCTACACCTTC
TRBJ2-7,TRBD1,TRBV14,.,CASSSWTGHYEQYF,TGTGCCAGCAGCTCCTGGACAGGGCACTACGAGCAGTACTTC
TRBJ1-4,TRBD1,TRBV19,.,CASSRRTGGIIREKLFF,TGTGCCAGTAGCCGCCGGACAGGGGGCATTATTCGAGAAAAACTGTTTTTT
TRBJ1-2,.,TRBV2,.,CASSEGLVSYGYTF,TGTGCCAGCAGTGAGGGGCTGGTTTCATATGGCTACACCTTC
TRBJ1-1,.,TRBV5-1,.,CASSFDMYTEAFF,TGCGCCAGCAGCTTTGACATGTACACTGAAGCTTTCTTT
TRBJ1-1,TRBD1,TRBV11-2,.,CASSLDRDSEAFF,TGTGCCAGCAGCTTAGATCGGGACAGTGAAGCTTTCTTT
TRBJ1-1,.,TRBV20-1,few,CSASFRLNTEAFF,TGCAGTGCTAGTTTCCGGTTGAACACTGAAGCTTTCTTT
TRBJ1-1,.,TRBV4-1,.,CASSLERASGGNTEAFF,TGCGCCAGCAGCCTAGAGAGGGCCTCGGGAGGGAACACTGAAGCTTTCTTT
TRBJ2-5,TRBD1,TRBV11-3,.,CASSLGQGDGETQYF,TGTGCCAGCAGCTTAGGACAGGGTGACGGAGAGACCCAGTACTTC
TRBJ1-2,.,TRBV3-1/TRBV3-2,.,CASSQGARYSYGYTF,TGTGCCAGCAGCCAAGGGGCCCGCTACAGTTATGGCTACACCTTC
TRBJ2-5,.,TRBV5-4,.,CASSLTMGQETQYF,TGTGCCAGCAGCTTGACTATGGGCCAAGAGACCCAGTACTTC
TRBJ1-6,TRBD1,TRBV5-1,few,CASSLEGQGAHNSPLHF,TGCGCCAGCAGCTTGGAGGGACAGGGCGCACATAATTCACCCCTCCACTTT
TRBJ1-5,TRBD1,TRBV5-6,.,CASSLYVTGGNQPQHF,TGTGCCAGCAGCTTGTATGTGACAGGGGGCAATCAGCCCCAGCATTTT
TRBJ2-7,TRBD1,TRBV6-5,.,CASTPPWTGPYEQYF,TGTGCCAGCACCCCCCCTTGGACAGGGCCCTACGAGCAGTACTTC
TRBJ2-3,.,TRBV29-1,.,CSVEDRSAGRNTDTQYF,TGCAGCGTTGAAGACAGGTCTGCGGGGCGAAACACAGATACGCAGTATTTT
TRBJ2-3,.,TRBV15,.,CATSRGTGGTDTQYF,TGTGCCACCAGCAGAGGTACAGGCGGCACAGATACGCAGTATTTT
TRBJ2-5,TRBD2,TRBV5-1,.,CASSLYERGGRETQYF,TGCGCCAGCAGCTTGTACGAGCGGGGGGGCAGGGAGACCCAGTACTTC
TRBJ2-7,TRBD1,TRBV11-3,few,CASSYDRDEQYF,TGTGCCAGCAGCTACGACAGGGACGAGCAGTACTTC
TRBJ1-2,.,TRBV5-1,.,CASSYLQGYYGYTF,TGCGCCAGCAGCTATTTACAGGGCTACTATGGCTACACCTTC
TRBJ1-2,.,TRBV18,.,CASSHEAHGYTF,TGTGCCAGCTCCCACGAGGCTCATGGCTACACCTTC